Only one count was recorded for the clone carrying this TCR beta chain. The antigen is not known. The sample is drawn from a study of T cell responses to AZD1222 COVID-19 vaccine. Germline lookup yields CDR1 MNHEY and CDR2 SVGAGI. V was trimmed by 0 bases and J by 5 bases, leaving 10 bases between them. CDR3 length: 14 residues. The table came from immunoSEQ multiplex PCR; TCRdb's copy has only in-frame clones and leaves some out. Among under 150,000 clones listed, approximately 94% were seen once. Study results and limitations: Close to half of all spike-specific TCRs reportedly target regions of the variants that are unmutated. Clonal diversity may have been underestimated, and the donors were mostly white British, with more females than males.

The sample consisted of peripheral blood, taken on day 0 of AZD1222 vaccination. The clonotype was recovered from an adult in good health. J is TRBJ2-5 and V is TRBV6-5; no clear D gene. CDR3 in amino acids: CASSYSGSAETQYF. DNA for the CDR3: TGTGCCAGCAGTTACTCTGGTTCAGCGGAGACCCAGTACTTC.